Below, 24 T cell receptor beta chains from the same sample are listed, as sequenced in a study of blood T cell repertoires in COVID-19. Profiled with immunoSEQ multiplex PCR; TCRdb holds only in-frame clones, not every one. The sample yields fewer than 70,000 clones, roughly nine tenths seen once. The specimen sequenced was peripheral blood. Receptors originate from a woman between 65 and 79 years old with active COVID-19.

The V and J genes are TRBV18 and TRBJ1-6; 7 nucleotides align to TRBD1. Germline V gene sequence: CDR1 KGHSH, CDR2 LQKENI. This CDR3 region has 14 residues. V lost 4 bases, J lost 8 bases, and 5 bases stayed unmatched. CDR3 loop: CASSRQGDYSPLHF. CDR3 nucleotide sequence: TGTGCCAGCTCACGGCAGGGGGATTATTCACCCCTCCACTTT.

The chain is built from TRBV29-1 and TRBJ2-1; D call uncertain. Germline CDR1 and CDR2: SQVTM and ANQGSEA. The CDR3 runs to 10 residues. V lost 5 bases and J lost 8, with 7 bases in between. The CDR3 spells CSVSAHEQFF. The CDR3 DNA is TGCAGCGTTAGCGCCCATGAGCAGTTCTTC.

Here the CDR3 reads CAWSEGYNEQFF. CDR3 sequence (DNA): TGTGCCTGGAGTGAGGGGTACAATGAGCAGTTCTTC. The rearrangement links TRBV30 to TRBJ2-1; D may be TRBD1 (5 bases). This CDR3 comprises 12 residues. Trimming stripped 1 base from V and 4 bases from J, with 5 bases between. CDR1 and CDR2 from the germline V gene are GTSNPN and SVGIG (reference sequence). Based on the CDR3 plus reference TRBV30 and TRBJ2-1, the full variable domain is SQTIHQWPATLVQPVGSPLSLECTVEGTSNPNLYWYRQAAGRGLQLLFYSVGIGQISSEVPQNLSASRPQDRQFILSSKKLLLSDSGFYLCAWSEGYNEQFFGPGTRLTVL.

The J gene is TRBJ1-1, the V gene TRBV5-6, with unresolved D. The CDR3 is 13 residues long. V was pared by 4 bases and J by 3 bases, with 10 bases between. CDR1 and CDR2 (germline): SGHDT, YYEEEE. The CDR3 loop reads CASSPDIYTEAFF. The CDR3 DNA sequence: TGTGCCAGCAGCCCTGACATCTACACTGAAGCTTTCTTT.

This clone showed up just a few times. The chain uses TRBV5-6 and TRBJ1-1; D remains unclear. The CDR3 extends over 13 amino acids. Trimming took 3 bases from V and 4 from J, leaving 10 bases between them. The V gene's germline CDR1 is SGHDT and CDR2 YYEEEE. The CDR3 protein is CASSSIYSTEAFF. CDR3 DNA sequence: TGTGCCAGCAGCTCGATCTATTCCACTGAAGCTTTCTTT.

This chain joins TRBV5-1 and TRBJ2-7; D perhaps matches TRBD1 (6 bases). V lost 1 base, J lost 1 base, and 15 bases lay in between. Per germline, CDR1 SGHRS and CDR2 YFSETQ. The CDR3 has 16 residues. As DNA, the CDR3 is TGCGCCAGCAGCTTGACCGGGACACGAGTTTCCTACGAGCAGTACTTC. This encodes CASSLTGTRVSYEQYF.

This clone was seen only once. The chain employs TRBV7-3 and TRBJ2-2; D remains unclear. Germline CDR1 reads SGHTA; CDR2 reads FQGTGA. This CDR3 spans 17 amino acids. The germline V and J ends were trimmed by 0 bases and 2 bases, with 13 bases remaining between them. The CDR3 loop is CASSLTSRSLNTGELFF. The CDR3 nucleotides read TGTGCCAGCAGCTTAACTTCTCGGAGCTTAAACACCGGGGAGCTGTTTTTT.

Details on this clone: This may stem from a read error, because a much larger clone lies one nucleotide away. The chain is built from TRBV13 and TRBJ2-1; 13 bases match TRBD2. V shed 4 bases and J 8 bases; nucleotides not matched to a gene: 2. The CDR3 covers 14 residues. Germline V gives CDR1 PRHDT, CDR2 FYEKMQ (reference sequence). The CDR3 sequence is CASSWTSGSDEQFF. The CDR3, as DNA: TGTGCCAGCAGCTGGACTAGCGGGAGCGATGAGCAGTTCTTC.

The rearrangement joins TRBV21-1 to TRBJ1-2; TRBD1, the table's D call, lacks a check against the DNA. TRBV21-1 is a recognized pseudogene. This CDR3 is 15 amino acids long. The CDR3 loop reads CASSKGDRQGSGYTF. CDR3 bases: TGTGCCAGCAGCAAAGGGGATAGACAGGGCTCTGGCTACACCTTC.

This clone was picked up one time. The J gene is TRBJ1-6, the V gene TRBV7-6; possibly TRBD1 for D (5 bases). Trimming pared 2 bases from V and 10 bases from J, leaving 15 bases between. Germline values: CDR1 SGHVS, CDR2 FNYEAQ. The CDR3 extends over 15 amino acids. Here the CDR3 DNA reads TGTGCCAGCAGCTTAATGGGCCCGGAGGGGTCACCCCTCCACTTT. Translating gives CASSLMGPEGSPLHF.

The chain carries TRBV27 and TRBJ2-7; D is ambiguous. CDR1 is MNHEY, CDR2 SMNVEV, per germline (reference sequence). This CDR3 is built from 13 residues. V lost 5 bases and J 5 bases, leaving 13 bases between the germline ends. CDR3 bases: TGTGCCAGCAGTACGGCATGGGCCCACGAGCAGTACTTC. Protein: CASSTAWAHEQYF.

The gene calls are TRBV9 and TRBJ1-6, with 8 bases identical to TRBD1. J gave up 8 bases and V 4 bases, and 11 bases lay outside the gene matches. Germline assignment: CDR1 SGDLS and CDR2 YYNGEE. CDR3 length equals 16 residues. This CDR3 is CASSLTGQDEDSPLHF. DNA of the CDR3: TGTGCCAGCAGCCTAACGGGACAGGACGAAGATTCACCCCTCCACTTT. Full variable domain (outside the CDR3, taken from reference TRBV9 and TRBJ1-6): DSGVTQTPKHLITATGQRVTLRCSPRSGDLSVYWYQQSLDQGLQFLIQYYNGEERAKGNILERFSAQQFPDLHSELNLSSLELGDSALYFCASSLTGQDEDSPLHFGNGTRLTVT.

The CDR3 protein is CASSPAGGPFQETQYF. DNA of the CDR3: TGTGCCAGCAGCCCAGCGGGAGGCCCGTTCCAAGAGACCCAGTACTTC. The rearrangement uses TRBV27 and TRBJ2-5; 9 bases agree with TRBD2. The junction had 9 bases not matched to a gene; V was cut back by 6 bases and J by 1 base. The CDR3 totals 16 residues. Germline CDR1 is MNHEY and CDR2 is SMNVEV (reference sequence).

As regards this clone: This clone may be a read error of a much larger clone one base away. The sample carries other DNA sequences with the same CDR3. The CDR3 DNA reads TGTGCCTGGAGCGCGGGACAGGATAATTCACCCCTCCACTTT. Translation: CAWSAGQDNSPLHF. This chain connects TRBV30 to TRBJ1-6; 8 nucleotides agree with TRBD1. CDR1 and CDR2 (germline): GTSNPN, SVGIG (reference sequence). This CDR3 has 14 residues. Losses at the gene ends were 3 bases for V and 5 bases for J; bases not matched to a gene: 3.

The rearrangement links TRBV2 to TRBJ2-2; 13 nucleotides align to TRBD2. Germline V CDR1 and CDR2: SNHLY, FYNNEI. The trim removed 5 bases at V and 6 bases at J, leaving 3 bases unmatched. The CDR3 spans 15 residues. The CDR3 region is CASSRLAGGPGELFF. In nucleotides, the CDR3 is TGTGCCAGCAGTAGACTAGCGGGAGGACCCGGGGAGCTGTTTTTT.

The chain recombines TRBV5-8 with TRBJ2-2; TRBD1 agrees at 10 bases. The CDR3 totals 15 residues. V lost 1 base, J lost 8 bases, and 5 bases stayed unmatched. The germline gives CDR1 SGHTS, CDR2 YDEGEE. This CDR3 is CASSLPGQGKGELFF. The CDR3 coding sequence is TGTGCCAGCAGCTTGCCGGGACAGGGGAAGGGGGAGCTGTTTTTT.

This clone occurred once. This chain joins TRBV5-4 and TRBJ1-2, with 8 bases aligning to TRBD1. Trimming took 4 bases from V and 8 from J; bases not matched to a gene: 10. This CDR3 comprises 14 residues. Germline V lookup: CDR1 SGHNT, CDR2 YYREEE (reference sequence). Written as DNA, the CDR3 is TGTGCCAGCAGCCGCGGACAGGGCGAGCGGGGCTACACCTTC. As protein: CASSRGQGERGYTF.

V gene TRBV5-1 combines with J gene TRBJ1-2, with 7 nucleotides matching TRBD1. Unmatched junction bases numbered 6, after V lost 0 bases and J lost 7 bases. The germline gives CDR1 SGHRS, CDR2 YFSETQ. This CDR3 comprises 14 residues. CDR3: CASSLAEGAGGYTF. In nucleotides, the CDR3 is TGCGCCAGCAGCTTGGCCGAGGGGGCTGGTGGCTACACCTTC.

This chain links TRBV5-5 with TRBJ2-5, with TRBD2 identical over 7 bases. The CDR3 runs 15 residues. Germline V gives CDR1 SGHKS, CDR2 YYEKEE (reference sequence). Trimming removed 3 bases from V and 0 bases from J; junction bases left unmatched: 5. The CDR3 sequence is CASSSSSGYQETQYF. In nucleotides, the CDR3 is TGTGCCAGCAGCTCCTCTAGCGGATACCAAGAGACCCAGTACTTC.

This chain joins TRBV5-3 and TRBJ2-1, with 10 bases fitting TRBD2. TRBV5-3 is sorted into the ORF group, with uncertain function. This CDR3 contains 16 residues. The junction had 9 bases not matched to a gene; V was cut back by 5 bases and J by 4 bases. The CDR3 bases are TGTGCCAGAAGATCAATAGCGGGAGGACGGTACAATGAGCAGTTCTTC. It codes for CARRSIAGGRYNEQFF.

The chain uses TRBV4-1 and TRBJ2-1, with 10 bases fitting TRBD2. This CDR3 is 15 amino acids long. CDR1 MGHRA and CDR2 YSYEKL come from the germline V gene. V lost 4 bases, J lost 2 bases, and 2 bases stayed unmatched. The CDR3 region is CASSRAGGPYNEQFF. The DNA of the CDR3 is TGCGCCAGCAGCCGAGCGGGAGGGCCCTACAATGAGCAGTTCTTC.

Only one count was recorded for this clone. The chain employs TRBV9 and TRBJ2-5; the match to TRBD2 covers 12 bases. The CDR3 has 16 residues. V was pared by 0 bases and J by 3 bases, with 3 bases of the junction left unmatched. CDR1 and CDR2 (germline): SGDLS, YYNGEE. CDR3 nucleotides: TGTGCCAGCAGCGTAGGACTAGCGGGAGAGGAAGAGACCCAGTACTTC. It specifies CASSVGLAGEEETQYF.

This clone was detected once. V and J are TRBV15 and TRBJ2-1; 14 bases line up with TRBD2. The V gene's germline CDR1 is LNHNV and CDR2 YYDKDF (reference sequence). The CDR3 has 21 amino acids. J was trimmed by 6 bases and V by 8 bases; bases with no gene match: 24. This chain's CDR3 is CATPEEGLAGASPPLINEQFF. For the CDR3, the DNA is TGTGCCACCCCCGAAGAGGGACTAGCGGGAGCCTCTCCTCCCCTGATCAATGAGCAGTTCTTC.

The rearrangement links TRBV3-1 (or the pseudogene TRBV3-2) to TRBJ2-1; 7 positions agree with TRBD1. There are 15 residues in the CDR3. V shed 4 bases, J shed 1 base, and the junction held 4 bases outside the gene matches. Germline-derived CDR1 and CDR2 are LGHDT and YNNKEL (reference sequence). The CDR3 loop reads CASSLNRGSYNEQFF. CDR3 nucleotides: TGTGCCAGCAGCCTCAACAGGGGTTCCTACAATGAGCAGTTCTTC.